This TCR beta chain was sequenced during a study of CD8 T cells in Susac syndrome. In germline, CDR1 is LNHDA, CDR2 SQIVND (reference sequence). This CDR3 is built from 21 residues. The junction had 18 bases not matched to a gene; V was cut back by 3 bases and J by 6 bases. An input of 0.5 to 1 ug of RNA was subjected to reverse transcription using random hexamers. Amplification of the TCR beta CDR3 was carried out by immunoSEQ multiplex PCR, which spanned a total of 54 Vbeta and 13 Jbeta segments. In TCRdb, the immunoSEQ multiplex PCR reads were re-called with MiXCR into one record per CDR3 protein. The sample has 77,000 or so distinct CDR3 sequences, 85% to 95% seen once. TEMRA cells were enriched by FACS, while CD8+ and CD4+ T cells were obtained through a negative isolation that was performed magnetically.

The V gene is TRBV19, the J gene TRBJ2-2; 14 bases match TRBD2. The material sequenced was CD4+ T cells from PBMCs. The clonotype originates from a human donor with Susac syndrome. The CDR3 DNA reads as TGTGCCAGTAGTATTATGTCGGGACTAGCGGGAGCCGGTGGGCGAGCCGGGGAGCTGTTTTTT. It translates to CASSIMSGLAGAGGRAGELFF.